This is a list of T cell receptor beta chains from one sample in a study of shared clonotypes between healthy human individuals. TCRdb's copy holds only in-frame clones and misses some; the assay was immunoSEQ multiplex PCR. The data show roughly 1,500,000 clones, with just under 99% seen just once and over 0.3% held by the top ten. Sequences were obtained from naive CD4+ T cells sorted from blood. Receptors were obtained from a man under 40 in good health. Each CDR3 is given with its conserved first and last residue. D genes are given only for firm matches. Some rows mark clone size as missing; the rest say once, few, many or name a class of expanded clone.

d_call: -; v_call: TRBV30; clone_size: -; j_call: TRBJ1-5; cdr3_nt: TGTGCCTGGAGTGTAGGTATACGTCAGCCCCAGCATTTT; cdr3_aa: CAWSVGIRQPQHF
d_call: TRBD1; v_call: TRBV27; clone_size: once; j_call: TRBJ1-2; cdr3_nt: TGTGCCAGCAGTTCTCTAATCCCGGGACAGGGGGCGCGTGGCTACACCTTC; cdr3_aa: CASSSLIPGQGARGYTF
d_call: -; v_call: TRBV15; clone_size: -; j_call: TRBJ2-3; cdr3_nt: TGTGCCACCAGCAGAGATGCGGCCACAGATACGCAGTATTTT; cdr3_aa: CATSRDAATDTQYF
d_call: -; v_call: TRBV11-2; clone_size: -; j_call: TRBJ2-7; cdr3_nt: TGTGCCTCTAAATGGTCTAGCTCCTACGAGCAGTACTTC; cdr3_aa: CASKWSSSYEQYF
d_call: -; v_call: TRBV5-1; clone_size: -; j_call: TRBJ2-1; cdr3_nt: TGCGCCAGCAGCTTCGGGACTCCTGGCAATGAGCAGTTCTTC; cdr3_aa: CASSFGTPGNEQFF
d_call: -; v_call: TRBV7-2; clone_size: -; j_call: TRBJ1-2; cdr3_nt: TGTGCCAGCAGCCCAGGGGCGGCTTCTAACTATGGCTACACCTTC; cdr3_aa: CASSPGAASNYGYTF
d_call: -; v_call: TRBV7-2; clone_size: -; j_call: TRBJ1-1; cdr3_nt: TGTGCCAGCAGCTGGATTATGAACACTGAAGCTTTCTTT; cdr3_aa: CASSWIMNTEAFF
d_call: -; v_call: TRBV6-1; clone_size: -; j_call: TRBJ1-5; cdr3_nt: TGTGCCAGCAGTGAAGCCATAGAGGGGAGTCAGCCCCAGCATTTT; cdr3_aa: CASSEAIEGSQPQHF
d_call: TRBD1; v_call: TRBV7-2; clone_size: -; j_call: TRBJ1-2; cdr3_nt: TGTGCCAGCAGCTTATTACAGGGGGCAGGCGGCTACACCTTC; cdr3_aa: CASSLLQGAGGYTF
d_call: -; v_call: TRBV28; clone_size: -; j_call: TRBJ2-5; cdr3_nt: TGTGCCAGCAGTTTAGGGGGCTTCGGGGAGACCCAGTACTTC; cdr3_aa: CASSLGGFGETQYF
d_call: -; v_call: TRBV18; clone_size: once; j_call: TRBJ2-4; cdr3_nt: TGTGCCAGCTCACCGCTCGGGGCCAAAAACATTCAGTACTTC; cdr3_aa: CASSPLGAKNIQYF
d_call: TRBD1; v_call: TRBV7-2; clone_size: -; j_call: TRBJ2-4; cdr3_nt: TGTGCCAGCAGCCGCCGGGTCGGACAGGGCATCCCACAAAACATTCAGTACTTC; cdr3_aa: CASSRRVGQGIPQNIQYF